The 26 T cell receptor beta chains below all came from one sample that was sequenced in a study of blood T cell repertoires in COVID-19. Method: immunoSEQ multiplex PCR; TCRdb's copy keeps in-frame clones and lacks some. This table holds 150,000 or so clones, around 84% found once. Sequenced material: PBMCs or T cells enriched from blood (not recorded which). These receptors were collected from a woman aged 45 to 65 who had recovered from COVID-19.

V and J are TRBV28 and TRBJ1-2, with TRBD1 matching 8 bases. CDR1 and CDR2 (germline): MDHEN, SYDVKM. V lost 1 base, J lost 4 bases, and 2 bases stayed unmatched. The CDR3 has 14 amino acids. This CDR3 is CASSLSDRGYGYTF. The DNA for the CDR3 is TGTGCCAGCAGTTTATCCGACAGGGGCTATGGCTACACCTTC.

The chain combines TRBV6-2 or TRBV6-3 with TRBJ1-2, with a tentative D call TRBD1 (6 bases). Germline loops: CDR1 MNHEY, CDR2 SVGEGT. The V gene lost 0 bases and the J gene lost 8 bases, with 13 bases spanning the gap. The CDR3 covers 14 residues. DNA for the CDR3: TGTGCCAGCAGTTACTCCACAGGGAGAGGGGGCTACACCTTC. Its translation is CASSYSTGRGGYTF.

The chain is built from TRBV14 and TRBJ2-7; the D is unclear. This CDR3 region has 11 residues. V shed 3 bases and J shed 2 bases, with 2 bases lying between them. Germline V gene sequence: CDR1 SGHDN, CDR2 FVKESK. The CDR3: CASSHTYEQYF. CDR3 sequence (DNA): TGTGCCAGCAGCCACACCTACGAGCAGTACTTC.

V is TRBV11-3 and J is TRBJ2-2; 10 bases fit TRBD2. The CDR3 runs to 15 residues. Germline lookup yields CDR1 SGHNT and CDR2 YENEEA. The V segment lost 6 bases and the J segment 0 bases; nucleotides outside the gene matches: 1. The DNA of the CDR3 is TGTGCCAGCAGAACTAGCGGGGCGAACACCGGGGAGCTGTTTTTT. Translated, it gives CASRTSGANTGELFF.

The gene calls are TRBV7-2 and TRBJ1-2, with D perhaps matching TRBD1 (6 bases). This CDR3 comprises 10 residues. In germline, CDR1 is SGHTA, CDR2 FQGNSA. The V end lost 5 bases, the J end lost 13 bases, and 11 bases lay between the germline ends. CDR3 DNA sequence: TGTGCCAGCAGCCACAGGGCCCTCACCTTC. Amino acid sequence: CASSHRALTF. The variable domain in full, completed from reference TRBV7-2 and TRBJ1-2, reads GAGVSQSPSNKVTEKGKDVELRCDPISGHTALYWYRQSLGQGLEFLIYFQGNSAPDKSGLPSDRFSAERTGGSVSTLTIQRTQQEDSAVYLCASSHRALTFGSGTRLTVV.

The gene calls are TRBV10-2 and TRBJ1-1, with 11 bases fitting TRBD1. Looked up from germline, CDR1 is WSHSY and CDR2 is SAAADI. The CDR3 loop spans 15 amino acids. The V segment lost 8 bases and the J segment 4 bases; nucleotides outside the gene matches: 9. The CDR3 DNA reads as TGCGCCAGCGTAGGGACAGGGGGTATGGCCACTGAAGCTTTCTTT. Translated, it gives CASVGTGGMATEAFF.

This chain connects TRBV7-9 to TRBJ1-2; D may be TRBD1 (6 bases). Looked up from germline, CDR1 is SEHNR and CDR2 is FQNEAQ (reference sequence). This CDR3 spans 14 amino acids. V lost 3 bases and J 4 bases, leaving 12 bases between the germline ends. For the CDR3, the DNA is TGTGCCAGCAGCTTGGACAGTCTATCCTATGGCTACACCTTC. It yields the protein CASSLDSLSYGYTF.

CDR3 DNA: TGTGCCAGCAGTGGGGGGAATGCGGGGACCTACAATGAGCAGTTCTTC. Translating it yields CASSGGNAGTYNEQFF. This chain connects TRBV6-1 to TRBJ2-1; maybe TRBD2 (6 bases). The CDR3 is 16 amino acids. Per germline, CDR1 MNHNS and CDR2 SASEGT. The V end lost 4 bases, the J end lost 2 bases, and 15 bases lay between the germline ends.

The chain joins TRBV11-3 to TRBJ2-1; possibly TRBD2 for D (6 bases). V lost 1 base, J lost 4 bases, and 11 bases lay in between. This CDR3 comprises 15 residues. Per the germline V gene, CDR1 is SGHNT and CDR2 is YENEEA. The CDR3 region is CASSLGRGEYNEQFF. In DNA, the CDR3 is TGTGCCAGCAGCTTAGGGCGGGGAGAATACAATGAGCAGTTCTTC.

This sequence joins TRBV29-1 and TRBJ2-7, with 9 positions matching TRBD1. Germline V lookup: CDR1 SQVTM, CDR2 ANQGSEA. J gave up 3 bases and V 7 bases, and 7 bases lay outside the gene matches. This CDR3 comprises 13 residues. The CDR3 region has the DNA TGCAGCGCAAAACAGGGACAGGGCTACGAGCAGTACTTC. Translating gives CSAKQGQGYEQYF.

This clone was seen more than once but under ten times. This chain joins TRBV6-5 and TRBJ2-4, with a weak D call TRBD1 (6 bases). This CDR3 has 15 amino acids. Trimming cost V 5 bases and J 0 bases, with 11 bases left between them. Per germline, CDR1 MNHEY and CDR2 SVGAGI. CDR3 DNA: TGTGCCAGCAGTACAGGGAACTTAGCCAAAAACATTCAGTACTTC. Amino acids: CASSTGNLAKNIQYF.

J is TRBJ2-1 and V is TRBV18; 14 bases fit TRBD2. This CDR3 comprises 14 residues. The germline V gene has CDR1 KGHSH and CDR2 LQKENI. J was trimmed by 9 bases and V by 3 bases; bases with no gene match: 1. CDR3 nucleotide sequence: TGTGCCAGCTCACCGGGACTAGCGGGAGCTGAGCAGTTCTTC. This codes for CASSPGLAGAEQFF.

This sequence joins TRBV27 and TRBJ1-1, with 11 bases identical to TRBD1. Germline values: CDR1 MNHEY, CDR2 SMNVEV (reference sequence). The junction had 13 bases not matched to a gene; V was cut back by 8 bases and J by 2 bases. This CDR3 contains 17 residues. In nucleotides, the CDR3 is TGTGCCAGCGAAGGGAGAAGGACAGGGGGCGTAAACACTGAAGCTTTCTTT. Encoded protein: CASEGRRTGGVNTEAFF.

This clone was observed a handful of times. The chain is built from TRBV28 and TRBJ1-1, with D possibly matching TRBD1 (5 bases). Germline V lookup: CDR1 MDHEN, CDR2 SYDVKM. This CDR3 has 13 amino acids. V was shortened by 3 bases and J by 2 bases, with 7 bases between the two germline ends. The CDR3 spells CASSFQGNTEAFF. DNA of the CDR3: TGTGCCAGCAGTTTCCAGGGCAACACTGAAGCTTTCTTT.

The V gene is TRBV7-2, the J gene TRBJ2-4; maybe TRBD2 (5 bases). This CDR3 spans 16 amino acids. V shed 5 bases and J shed 3 bases, with 17 bases lying between them. Germline lookup yields CDR1 SGHTA and CDR2 FQGNSA. The CDR3 sequence is CASSNDWSRGKNIQYF. DNA for the CDR3: TGTGCCAGCAGCAACGACTGGAGCCGGGGCAAAAACATTCAGTACTTC.

This chain connects TRBV5-4 to TRBJ1-2; D not certain. Trimming left V 4 bases short and J 0 bases short, with 16 bases between. The germline V gene encodes CDR1 SGHNT and CDR2 YYREEE (reference sequence). The CDR3 spans 16 residues. The DNA for the CDR3 is TGTGCCAGCAGCCCGGGAGGTAGGGAGCCTAACTATGGCTACACCTTC. It translates to CASSPGGREPNYGYTF.

This chain connects TRBV24-1 to TRBJ1-2; D may be TRBD1 (5 bases). V was shortened by 2 bases and J by 11 bases, with 17 bases between the two germline ends. The CDR3 is made up of 14 amino acids. CDR1 is KGHDR and CDR2 is SFDVKD in the germline V gene. The CDR3 loop reads CATSDSPGGRGYTF. CDR3 nucleotide sequence: TGTGCCACCAGTGATTCCCCGGGGGGAAGAGGGTACACCTTC.

This chain links TRBV13 with TRBJ2-7; D is undetermined. V lost 5 bases and J 0 bases, leaving 8 bases between the germline ends. Germline CDR1 is PRHDT and CDR2 is FYEKMQ (reference sequence). There are 13 residues in the CDR3. The CDR3 here is CASSLSYSYEQYF. CDR3 sequence (DNA): TGTGCCAGCAGCCTTAGTTACTCCTACGAGCAGTACTTC.

DNA of the CDR3: TGTGCCACGTCCGGGACTAGCGGTACCGGGGAGCTGTTTTTT. Translation gives CATSGTSGTGELFF. The rearrangement joins TRBV27 to TRBJ2-2, with 11 positions matching TRBD2. The CDR3 extends over 14 amino acids. The J segment lost 5 bases and the V segment lost 10 bases, leaving 6 bases of the junction unmatched. Looked up from germline, CDR1 is MNHEY and CDR2 is SMNVEV (reference sequence).

The chain combines TRBV7-9 with TRBJ2-7, with no clear D. V shed 2 bases and J shed 5 bases, with 4 bases lying between them. Germline CDR1 is SEHNR and CDR2 is FQNEAQ (reference sequence). CDR3 length: 11 residues. The CDR3 is CASSLSDEQYF. In DNA, the CDR3 is TGTGCCAGCAGCTTATCTGACGAGCAGTACTTC.

The chain combines TRBV11-3 with TRBJ2-2, with unresolved D. Germline V gene lookup returns CDR1 SGHNT and CDR2 YENEEA. There are 14 residues in the CDR3. Trimming cost V 5 bases and J 6 bases, with 13 bases left between them. The CDR3 DNA is TGTGCCAGCAGCCTGCGGCCCAAGGCCGGGGAGCTGTTTTTT. This sequence encodes CASSLRPKAGELFF.

The chain joins TRBV28 to TRBJ2-5, with 13 positions matching TRBD2. The ends lost 2 bases at V and 5 bases at J; junction bases unmatched: 5. The germline CDR1 and CDR2 sequences are MDHEN and SYDVKM. The CDR3 has 16 amino acids. CDR3 region: CASSLTGLAGVETQYF. The CDR3 nucleotides are TGTGCCAGCAGTTTAACAGGACTAGCGGGAGTGGAGACCCAGTACTTC. Looking up the rest from reference TRBV28 and TRBJ2-5 gives the full variable domain: DVKVTQSSRYLVKRTGEKVFLECVQDMDHENMFWYRQDPGLGLRLIYFSYDVKMKEKGDIPEGYSVSREKKERFSLILESASTNQTSMYLCASSLTGLAGVETQYFGPGTRLLVL.

CDR3 amino acids: CATLNRGTEAFF. CDR3 DNA sequence: TGTGCCACCTTGAACAGGGGGACTGAAGCTTTCTTT. The gene calls are TRBV6-5 and TRBJ1-1; TRBD1 matches at 8 bases. Germline V gene data show CDR1 as MNHEY and CDR2 as SVGAGI. After removal of 10 bases from V and 5 bases from J, the junction contained 6 bases not matched to a gene. This CDR3 has 12 residues.

This sequence joins TRBV3-1 (or the pseudogene TRBV3-2) and TRBJ2-1; 7 bases align to TRBD1. The V segment lost 4 bases and the J segment 8 bases; nucleotides outside the gene matches: 5. Germline V gene data show CDR1 as LGHDT and CDR2 as YNNKEL (reference sequence). This CDR3 contains 13 residues. The CDR3 is CASSPGQKYEQFF. CDR3 coding DNA: TGTGCCAGCAGCCCGGGACAGAAATATGAGCAGTTCTTC.

The chain is built from TRBV7-2 and TRBJ2-7; TRBD2 aligns across 10 bases. Per germline, CDR1 SGHTA and CDR2 FQGNSA. After removal of 5 bases from V and 7 bases from J, the junction contained 8 bases not matched to a gene. The CDR3 runs 14 residues. This CDR3 reads CASSLSGRRREQYF. CDR3 bases: TGTGCCAGCAGCCTTAGCGGGAGGCGTCGGGAGCAGTACTTC. Based on the CDR3 plus reference TRBV7-2 and TRBJ2-7, the full variable domain is GAGVSQSPSNKVTEKGKDVELRCDPISGHTALYWYRQSLGQGLEFLIYFQGNSAPDKSGLPSDRFSAERTGGSVSTLTIQRTQQEDSAVYLCASSLSGRRREQYFGPGTRLTVT.

The sample holds a few counts of this clone. V and J are TRBV28 and TRBJ2-7, with TRBD1 as a possible D gene (6 bases). Looked up from germline, CDR1 is MDHEN and CDR2 is SYDVKM. The CDR3 has 12 amino acids. The V and J ends lost 2 bases and 11 bases respectively, with 13 bases between them. The CDR3 spells CASSLTAGDKYF. The CDR3 region has the DNA TGTGCCAGCAGTTTAACGGCAGGGGATAAGTACTTC.